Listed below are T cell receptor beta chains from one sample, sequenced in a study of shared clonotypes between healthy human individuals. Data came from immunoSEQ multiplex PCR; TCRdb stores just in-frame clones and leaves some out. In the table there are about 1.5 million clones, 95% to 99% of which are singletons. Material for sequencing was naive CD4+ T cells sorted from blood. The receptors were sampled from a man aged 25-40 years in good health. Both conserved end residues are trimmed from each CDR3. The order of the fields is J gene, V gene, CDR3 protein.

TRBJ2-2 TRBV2 ASSARVNTGELF
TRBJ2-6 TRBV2 ASISGSGANVLT
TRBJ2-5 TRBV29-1 SVDTTGRQETQY
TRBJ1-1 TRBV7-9 ASSLAGRGYAEAF
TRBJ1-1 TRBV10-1 ASSESVRDTEAF
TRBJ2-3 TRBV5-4 ASSRRTGFRTDTQY
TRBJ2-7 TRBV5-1 ASSYPIRGSSKDYEQY
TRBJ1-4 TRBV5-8 ASRLGRRSSNEKLF
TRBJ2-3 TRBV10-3 AISVGGTSGSTQY
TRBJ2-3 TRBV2 ASGLLAGADTQY
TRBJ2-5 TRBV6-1 ASSEAGLAETQY
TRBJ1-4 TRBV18 ASSPSRATSNEKLF
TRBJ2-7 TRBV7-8 ASSPKVRGQKPYEQY
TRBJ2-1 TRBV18 ASSQTASRTYNEQF
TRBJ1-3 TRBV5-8 ASSFWGLAGNTIY
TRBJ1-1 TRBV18 ASSPLARGTEAF
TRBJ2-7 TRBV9 ASSATGGSYEQY
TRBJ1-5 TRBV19 ASSPGTRSNQPQH
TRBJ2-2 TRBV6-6 ASSYEDTDTGELF
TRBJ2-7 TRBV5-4 ASSSGGLFLEQY
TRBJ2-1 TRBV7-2 ASSAIAGIGYNEQF
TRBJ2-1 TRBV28 ASSLYSGLAGVGYNEQF
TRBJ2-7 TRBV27 ASSLSETSGTYEQY
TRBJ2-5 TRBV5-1 ASSLFAGEETQY
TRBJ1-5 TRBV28 ASQADSNQPQH
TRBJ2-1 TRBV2 ASSPGQGDGNEQF
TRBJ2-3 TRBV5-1 ASSYLTTSTDTQY